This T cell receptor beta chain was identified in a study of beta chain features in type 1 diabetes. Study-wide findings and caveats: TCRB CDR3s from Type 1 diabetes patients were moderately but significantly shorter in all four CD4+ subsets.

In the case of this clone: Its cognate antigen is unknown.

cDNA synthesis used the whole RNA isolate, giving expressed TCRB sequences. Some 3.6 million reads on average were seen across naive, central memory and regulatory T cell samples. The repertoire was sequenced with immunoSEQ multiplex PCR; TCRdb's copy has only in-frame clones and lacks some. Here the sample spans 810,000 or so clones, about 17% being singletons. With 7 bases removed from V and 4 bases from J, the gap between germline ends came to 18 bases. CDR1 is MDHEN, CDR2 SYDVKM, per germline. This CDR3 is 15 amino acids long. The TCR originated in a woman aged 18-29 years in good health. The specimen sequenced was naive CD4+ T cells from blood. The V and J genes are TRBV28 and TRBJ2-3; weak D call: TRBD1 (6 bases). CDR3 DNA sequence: TGTGCCAGCACCCTTGGGGGCTTCATGGCAGATACGCAGTATTTT. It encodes CASTLGGFMADTQYF.